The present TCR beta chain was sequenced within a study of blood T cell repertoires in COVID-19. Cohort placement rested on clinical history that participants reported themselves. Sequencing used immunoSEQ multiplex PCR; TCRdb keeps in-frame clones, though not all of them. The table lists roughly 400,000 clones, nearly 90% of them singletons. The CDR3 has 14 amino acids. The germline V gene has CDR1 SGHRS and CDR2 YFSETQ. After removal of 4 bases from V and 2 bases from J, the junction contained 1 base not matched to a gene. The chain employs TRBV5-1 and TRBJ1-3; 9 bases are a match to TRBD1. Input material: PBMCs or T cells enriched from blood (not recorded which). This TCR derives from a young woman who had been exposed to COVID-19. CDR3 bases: TGCGCCAGCAGCGGGGACAGGGCTGGAAACACCATATATTTT. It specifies CASSGDRAGNTIYF.